The 9 T cell receptor beta chains reported below all come from one sample, sequenced in a study of T-cell reconstitution after alpha-beta-depleted transplantation in children. It was with unique molecular identifiers that the TCRbeta library was prepared. MiXCR was run by TCRdb on the PCR reads, yielding one entry per CDR3 protein. The sample records a few hundred thousand distinct CDR3 sequences, 25% to 30% being singletons. The sample was PBMCs, taken before TCRalphabeta/CD19-depleted stem cell transplant. These receptors all come from a boy under two years old with Wiskott-Aldrich syndrome, due to receive a stem cell transplant.

The chain couples TRBV28 to TRBJ2-2, with unresolved D. This CDR3 is 12 amino acids long. Germline values: CDR1 MDHEN, CDR2 SYDVKM. Trimming cost V 8 bases and J 5 bases, with 9 bases left between them. The CDR3, as DNA: TGTGCCAGCCTCCCCGTAACCGGGGAGCTGTTTTTT. This translates into CASLPVTGELFF.

J is TRBJ1-5 and V is TRBV19; TRBD1 aligns across 8 bases. After removal of 7 bases from V and 6 bases from J, the junction contained 5 bases not matched to a gene. CDR1 is LNHDA and CDR2 is SQIVND in the germline V gene (reference sequence). The CDR3 is made up of 13 amino acids. The CDR3 spells CASKQGGSQPQHF. The DNA for the CDR3 is TGTGCCAGTAAACAGGGGGGGTCTCAGCCCCAGCATTTT.

This chain uses TRBV20-1 with TRBJ1-5, with a possible D match to TRBD1 (5 bases). Germline V lookup: CDR1 DFQATT, CDR2 SNEGSKA (reference sequence). Trimming took 1 base from V and 3 from J, leaving 7 bases between them. The CDR3 runs 13 residues. Here the CDR3 reads CSARGGDNQPQHF. CDR3 bases: TGCAGTGCTAGAGGAGGGGACAATCAGCCCCAGCATTTT.

The chain employs TRBV7-3 and TRBJ2-1, with a tentative D call TRBD1 (6 bases). This CDR3 has 13 amino acids. From germline, CDR1 is SGHTA and CDR2 FQGTGA. V lost 5 bases and J 5 bases, leaving 10 bases between the germline ends. The CDR3, as DNA: TGTGCCAGCAGCCTACACAGGGACAATGAGCAGTTCTTC. This encodes CASSLHRDNEQFF.

The chain uses TRBV28 and TRBJ1-5; TRBD1 agrees at 7 bases. CDR1 and CDR2 from the germline V gene are MDHEN and SYDVKM. With 3 bases clipped from V and 8 bases from J, the junction kept 7 bases outside the gene matches. CDR3 size: 14 residues. The CDR3 coding sequence is TGTGCCAGCAGTTTTTGGGCAGGGGGGGAGCCCCAGCATTTT. Translation gives CASSFWAGGEPQHF.

This chain's CDR3 is CASSLQGLIYEQYF. The CDR3, as DNA: TGTGCCAGCAGTCTACAGGGGCTCATCTACGAGCAGTACTTC. V is TRBV28 and J is TRBJ2-7; 7 nucleotides align to TRBD1. Germline values: CDR1 MDHEN, CDR2 SYDVKM. The CDR3 contains 14 residues. V lost 5 bases and J lost 3; bases outside the gene matches: 7.

The CDR3 region is CASSYEGGTYTDTQYF. The CDR3 DNA reads TGTGCCAGCAGTTACGAGGGCGGGACTTACACAGATACGCAGTATTTT. V gene TRBV6-5 combines with J gene TRBJ2-3; possible D gene TRBD2, 6 bases. Germline CDR1 and CDR2: MNHEY and SVGAGI. This CDR3 has 16 amino acids. The V end lost 2 bases, the J end lost 2 bases, and 14 bases lay between the germline ends.

The chain links TRBV9 to TRBJ1-2; D ambiguous. The CDR3 is made up of 13 amino acids. Trimming removed 4 bases from V and 4 bases from J, with 11 bases in between. Germline CDR1 reads SGDLS; CDR2 reads YYNGEE. CDR3 protein: CASSPEAGYGYTF. The DNA for the CDR3 is TGTGCCAGCAGCCCAGAAGCAGGCTATGGCTACACCTTC. The full variable domain, in which reference TRBV9 and TRBJ1-2 provide the parts outside the CDR3, is DSGVTQTPKHLITATGQRVTLRCSPRSGDLSVYWYQQSLDQGLQFLIQYYNGEERAKGNILERFSAQQFPDLHSELNLSSLELGDSALYFCASSPEAGYGYTFGSGTRLTVV.

The gene calls are TRBV5-1 and TRBJ1-1; TRBD1 matches at 9 bases. Germline values: CDR1 SGHRS, CDR2 YFSETQ. The CDR3 covers 16 residues. Trimming cost V 4 bases and J 3 bases; bases outside gene matches: 10. The CDR3 DNA follows: TGCGCCAGCAGCGTACACCCCCGGGACAGGGACACTGAAGCTTTCTTT. This sequence encodes CASSVHPRDRDTEAFF. Supplemented by reference TRBV5-1 and TRBJ1-1, the full variable domain reads KAGVTQTPRYLIKTRGQQVTLSCSPISGHRSVSWYQQTPGQGLQFLFEYFSETQRNKGNFPGRFSGRQFSNSRSEMNVSTLELGDSALYLCASSVHPRDRDTEAFFGQGTRLTVV.